This TCR beta chain was recovered during a study of cytomegalovirus exposure and HLA in healthy donors. Broader study findings: Specific recognition of CMV antigens was confirmed in vitro for a few chains (all CMV-associated). Per published reports, the classifier diagnosed cytomegalovirus status with high specificity and sensitivity.

Use of 60 Vbeta and 13 Jbeta primers characterized the PCR. Using immunoSEQ multiplex PCR, the repertoire was profiled, and TCRdb retains in-frame clones only, with some absent. The profile shows 65,000 to 95,000 clones, 60% to 75% of them singletons. There are a few counts of this clone. The target antigen is unknown. CDR1 and CDR2 (germline): PRHDT, FYEKMQ (reference sequence). This CDR3 region has 16 residues. With 5 bases clipped from V and 4 bases from J, the junction kept 9 bases outside the gene matches. The clonotype was recovered from a man aged 70 or older in good health and CMV-seronegative. V gene TRBV13 combines with J gene TRBJ2-2; 8 bases agree with TRBD2. Sequencing was performed on PBMCs. The CDR3 sequence is CASSAVTSGVTGELFF. CDR3 DNA sequence: TGTGCCAGCAGCGCCGTAACTAGCGGAGTCACCGGGGAGCTGTTTTTT.